This TCR beta chain stems from a study of blood T cell repertoires in COVID-19. Original handling: Amplification of reference gene primers was used by the study to estimate nucleated cell counts. Data came from immunoSEQ multiplex PCR; TCRdb stores just in-frame clones and leaves some out. D and trimming were read from the DNA, whereas the V and J calls and clone size are those reported in that table. The data hold 85,000 to 110,000 clones, with about four fifths observed a single time. Germline CDR1 and CDR2: LGHDT and YNNKEL (reference sequence). CDR3 length: 14 amino acids. V dropped 4 bases and J dropped 8; count of bases not matched to a gene: 4.

Sequenced: peripheral blood. This TCR was sampled from a human donor in a cohort sampled during active COVID-19. The V gene is TRBV3-1 (or the pseudogene TRBV3-2), the J gene TRBJ1-4, with TRBD1 matching 10 bases. CDR3 sequence reads: CASSRRTGGEKLFF. The CDR3 DNA reads as TGTGCCAGCAGCCGCCGGACAGGGGGAGAAAAACTGTTTTTT.